These 32 T cell receptor beta chains share one sample of origin, sequenced in a study of cytomegalovirus exposure and HLA in healthy donors. Primers included in the PCR were 60 Vbeta and 13 Jbeta primers. Generated by immunoSEQ multiplex PCR, the TCRdb table keeps only in-frame clones and is missing some. The table has some 180,000 clones, around 80% seen once; the top ten hold 1.1% to 1.5%. Source material: PBMCs. Receptors originate from a girl aged 5-17 years in good health and CMV-seropositive.

The chain recombines TRBV27 with TRBJ1-2; D is perhaps TRBD1 (6 bases). CDR3 length: 14 residues. V lost 6 bases to trimming and J lost 4 bases, with 15 bases between them. Germline lookup yields CDR1 MNHEY and CDR2 SMNVEV (reference sequence). The CDR3 coding sequence is TGTGCCAGCAGGGACAGCCTCTTAGGCTATGGCTACACCTTC. Its protein product is CASRDSLLGYGYTF.

This chain joins TRBV5-4 and TRBJ2-7; D may be TRBD2 (5 bases). Germline V lookup: CDR1 SGHNT, CDR2 YYREEE (reference sequence). CDR3 length: 12 residues. V was clipped by 3 bases and J by 5 bases, with 9 bases between them. The CDR3 reads CASSSVGNEQYF. The CDR3 DNA reads TGTGCCAGCAGCTCCGTCGGGAACGAGCAGTACTTC.

V and J are TRBV7-9 and TRBJ1-2; TRBD1 agrees at 7 bases. With V trimmed by 5 bases and J by 0 bases, 6 bases remained unmatched. Looked up from germline, CDR1 is SEHNR and CDR2 is FQNEAQ (reference sequence). The CDR3 loop spans 15 amino acids. CDR3: CASSPGDSANYGYTF. In DNA, the CDR3 is TGTGCCAGCAGCCCCGGGGACAGCGCTAACTATGGCTACACCTTC.

The chain joins TRBV5-1 to TRBJ2-2; 9 bases map to TRBD2. The CDR3 length is 15 residues. CDR1 and CDR2 (germline): SGHRS, YFSETQ. J was trimmed by 6 bases and V by 4 bases; bases with no gene match: 7. The CDR3 reads CASSPRREGAGELFF. CDR3 in DNA: TGCGCCAGCAGCCCCCGGCGGGAGGGAGCCGGGGAGCTGTTTTTT. Full variable domain (remainder filled in from reference TRBV5-1 and TRBJ2-2): KAGVTQTPRYLIKTRGQQVTLSCSPISGHRSVSWYQQTPGQGLQFLFEYFSETQRNKGNFPGRFSGRQFSNSRSEMNVSTLELGDSALYLCASSPRREGAGELFFGEGSRLTVL.

This clone was observed a few times. The CDR3 DNA is TGTGCCAGCAGCTTGACCGGGGTTCTCTATGGCTACACCTTC. This gives the protein CASSLTGVLYGYTF. The rearrangement links TRBV5-6 to TRBJ1-2; D not resolved. Trimming took 1 base from V and 4 from J, leaving 11 bases between them. This CDR3 is 14 amino acids long. Germline assignment: CDR1 SGHDT and CDR2 YYEEEE.

The chain uses TRBV5-4 and TRBJ1-2; TRBD1 is a possible D gene (5 bases). Trimming pared 3 bases from V and 2 bases from J, leaving 17 bases between. The germline V gene encodes CDR1 SGHNT and CDR2 YYREEE (reference sequence). The CDR3 length is 16 residues. Here the CDR3 DNA reads TGTGCCAGCAGCTCACCGACAGACGGCTCAAACTATGGCTACACCTTC. It translates to CASSSPTDGSNYGYTF. The full variable domain, rest sourced from reference TRBV5-4 and TRBJ1-2, is ETGVTQSPTHLIKTRGQQVTLRCSSQSGHNTVSWYQQALGQGPQFIFQYYREEENGRGNFPPRFSGLQFPNYSSELNVNALELDDSALYLCASSSPTDGSNYGYTFGSGTRLTVV.

J is TRBJ1-1 and V is TRBV9, with unresolved D. Germline V gene lookup returns CDR1 SGDLS and CDR2 YYNGEE. Deletions cut 1 base from V and 10 bases from J, with 17 bases between. The CDR3 is 14 amino acids. The CDR3 DNA reads TGTGCCAGCAGCGTATCCCCTTCAACAGTAGGAGCTTTCTTT. Translated: CASSVSPSTVGAFF.

The gene calls are TRBV6-5 and TRBJ2-7, with no clear D. CDR3 length: 15 amino acids. V lost 7 bases to trimming and J lost 0 bases, with 16 bases between them. Germline assignment: CDR1 MNHEY and CDR2 SVGAGI. CDR3 sequence: CASTYRGGSSYEQYF. The CDR3 coding sequence is TGTGCCAGCACCTACCGCGGCGGAAGCTCCTACGAGCAGTACTTC.

The V gene is TRBV15, the J gene TRBJ2-7; weak D call: TRBD2 (6 bases). CDR3 length: 14 amino acids. V lost 6 bases to trimming and J lost 3 bases, with 15 bases between them. Germline CDR1 LNHNV, CDR2 YYDKDF (reference sequence). DNA of the CDR3: TGTGCCACCAGGCACTTAGCGGAGGGCTACGAGCAGTACTTC. Translated, it gives CATRHLAEGYEQYF. The full variable domain, in which reference TRBV15 and TRBJ2-7 provide the parts outside the CDR3, is DAMVIQNPRYQVTQFGKPVTLSCSQTLNHNVMYWYQQKSSQAPKLLFHYYDKDFNNEADTPDNFQSRRPNTSFCFLDIRSPGLGDTAMYLCATRHLAEGYEQYFGPGTRLTVT.

V usage is TRBV4-1 and J usage is TRBJ1-3; TRBD1 matches at 7 bases. There are 19 residues in the CDR3. With V trimmed by 2 bases and J by 1 base, 14 bases remained unmatched. CDR1 and CDR2 from the germline V gene are MGHRA and YSYEKL. This chain's CDR3 is CASSQFSPPLTGSGNTIYF. CDR3 nucleotides: TGCGCCAGCAGCCAATTCTCCCCGCCCTTGACAGGGTCTGGAAACACCATATATTTT.

The V gene is TRBV6-4, the J gene TRBJ2-3; possibly TRBD2 for D (5 bases). Trimming removed 0 bases from V and 3 bases from J, with 10 bases in between. This CDR3 comprises 15 residues. Germline V CDR1 and CDR2: MRHNA, SNTAGT. The CDR3 protein is CASSDSEGATDTQYF. CDR3 nucleotide sequence: TGTGCCAGCAGTGACTCAGAGGGAGCGACAGATACGCAGTATTTT.

This CDR3 reads CASSLSTTSTDTQYF. The CDR3 nucleotides read TGTGCCAGCAGCTTATCTACGACAAGCACAGATACGCAGTATTTT. The chain recombines TRBV7-9 with TRBJ2-3, with D uncertain. Germline V gene lookup returns CDR1 SEHNR and CDR2 FQNEAQ (reference sequence). The V end lost 2 bases, the J end lost 0 bases, and 9 bases lay between the germline ends. The CDR3 covers 15 residues.

The chain has TRBV7-9 and TRBJ2-1, with D maybe TRBD2 (6 bases). The length of the CDR3 is 15 residues. V gave up 4 bases and J gave up 10 bases, with 20 bases separating them. Germline V gene data show CDR1 as SEHNR and CDR2 as FQNEAQ (reference sequence). The CDR3: CASSSSVGPPGEQFF. The DNA for the CDR3 is TGTGCCAGCAGCTCTAGCGTCGGACCTCCGGGGGAGCAGTTCTTC.

V is TRBV6-5 and J is TRBJ1-2; no clear D gene. The CDR3 totals 11 residues. Per germline, CDR1 MNHEY and CDR2 SVGAGI. V shed 4 bases and J shed 5 bases, with 5 bases lying between them. The CDR3 DNA reads TGTGCCAGCAGTTCCAATTATGGCTACACCTTC. Protein: CASSSNYGYTF.

The chain has TRBV29-1 and TRBJ2-2, with 11 bases lining up with TRBD2. The germline V gene has CDR1 SQVTM and CDR2 ANQGSEA. The CDR3 spans 16 residues. V gave up 6 bases and J gave up 5 bases; unmatched junction bases: 11. The chain's CDR3 is CSVEIAGGPETGELFF. The CDR3 bases are TGCAGCGTAGAGATAGCGGGAGGGCCGGAGACCGGGGAGCTGTTTTTT.

The V and J genes are TRBV4-2 and TRBJ2-1, with 10 bases identical to TRBD2. CDR3 length: 16 residues. With V trimmed by 0 bases and J by 7 bases, 6 bases remained unmatched. CDR1 and CDR2 (germline): LGHNA, YNFKEQ. The CDR3 region is CASSQDPAGGPNEQFF. The CDR3 DNA reads as TGTGCCAGCAGCCAAGACCCAGCGGGAGGGCCTAATGAGCAGTTCTTC.

This chain joins TRBV5-1 and TRBJ2-1, with a tentative D call TRBD1 (5 bases). Between the trimmed V and J ends, which lost 3 bases and 6 bases, there was a span of 13 bases. CDR1 is SGHRS and CDR2 is YFSETQ in the germline V gene. The CDR3 is 14 residues long. The CDR3: CASSSGQSANEQFF. Here the CDR3 DNA reads TGCGCCAGCAGCTCAGGACAAAGCGCCAATGAGCAGTTCTTC.

CDR3 DNA: TGTGCCAGCAGACGGGGACAGGGGAACTACAATGAGCAGTTCTTC. Translation gives CASRRGQGNYNEQFF. The rearrangement links TRBV7-6 to TRBJ2-1; TRBD1 agrees at 10 bases. V shed 6 bases, J shed 3 bases, and the junction held 5 bases outside the gene matches. Germline assignment: CDR1 SGHVS and CDR2 FNYEAQ. This CDR3 is built from 15 residues.

The chain is built from TRBV6-1 and TRBJ1-5; D unclear. Germline assignment: CDR1 MNHNS and CDR2 SASEGT. The CDR3 is 14 residues long. The V gene lost 3 bases and the J gene lost 4 bases, with 10 bases spanning the gap. CDR3 bases: TGTGCCAGCAGTGAGACTATGGGAAATCAGCCCCAGCATTTT. The encoded protein is CASSETMGNQPQHF.

This sequence joins TRBV6-5 and TRBJ1-4, with D perhaps TRBD1 (6 bases). Germline V gene sequence: CDR1 MNHEY, CDR2 SVGAGI. Trimming cost V 5 bases and J 8 bases, with 18 bases left between them. This CDR3 has 15 residues. CDR3 loop: CASSQNRAGREKLFF. The CDR3 DNA follows: TGTGCCAGCAGTCAAAACAGGGCCGGTAGGGAAAAACTGTTTTTT.

This clone was detected only once. The rearrangement uses TRBV7-9 and TRBJ2-1; the match to TRBD2 covers 8 bases. V shed 0 bases and J 6 bases; nucleotides not matched to a gene: 10. The germline gives CDR1 SEHNR, CDR2 FQNEAQ (reference sequence). The CDR3 contains 17 residues. The CDR3 DNA reads as TGTGCCAGCAGCTTAGCGGGGGGGGGACTAGTACGCAATGAGCAGTTCTTC. It is translated as CASSLAGGGLVRNEQFF.

V usage is TRBV4-1 and J usage is TRBJ1-4; 7 positions match TRBD1. The CDR3 loop spans 15 amino acids. The trim removed 2 bases at V and 7 bases at J, leaving 7 bases unmatched. Germline lookup yields CDR1 MGHRA and CDR2 YSYEKL. The CDR3 is CASSQQTGSVEKLFF. Here the CDR3 DNA reads TGCGCCAGCAGCCAACAGACAGGGTCGGTTGAAAAACTGTTTTTT.

The chain combines TRBV30 with TRBJ1-1; 7 bases match TRBD1. CDR1 is GTSNPN, CDR2 SVGIG, per germline (reference sequence). This CDR3 region has 13 residues. V lost 4 bases, J lost 3 bases, and 5 bases stayed unmatched. This chain's CDR3 is CAWKGGAHTEAFF. The CDR3 DNA sequence: TGTGCCTGGAAAGGGGGCGCCCACACTGAAGCTTTCTTT.

The chain links TRBV4-1 to TRBJ2-7; TRBD2 matches 11 bases. Germline V CDR1 and CDR2: MGHRA, YSYEKL. With 4 bases clipped from V and 3 bases from J, the junction kept 8 bases outside the gene matches. The CDR3 is 16 residues long. The CDR3 nucleotides read TGCGCCAGCAGCCCATACCTAGCGGGAGGCGGCTACGAGCAGTACTTC. As protein: CASSPYLAGGGYEQYF.

The chain recombines TRBV29-1 with TRBJ2-7; TRBD1 matches at 9 bases. Per the germline V gene, CDR1 is SQVTM and CDR2 is ANQGSEA. V shed 0 bases, J shed 6 bases, and the junction held 18 bases outside the gene matches. The CDR3 contains 18 residues. The chain's CDR3 is CSVEDRGQGATPSSEQYF. Written as DNA, the CDR3 is TGCAGCGTTGAAGACCGGGGACAGGGAGCAACGCCATCGAGCGAGCAGTACTTC.

This chain uses TRBV7-3 with TRBJ2-7; 10 positions match TRBD1. V trimming: 2 bases; J trimming: 4 bases; junction bases outside the gene matches: 8. This CDR3 spans 16 amino acids. Germline assignment: CDR1 SGHTA and CDR2 FQGTGA. Written as DNA, the CDR3 is TGTGCCAGCAGCTTACGCCCGGGACAGGGGACGTACGAGCAGTACTTC. The encoded protein is CASSLRPGQGTYEQYF.

This clone has just one count. This sequence joins TRBV9 and TRBJ2-1; TRBD2 matches 12 bases. The CDR3 contains 16 residues. Germline V gives CDR1 SGDLS, CDR2 YYNGEE. With V trimmed by 0 bases and J by 4 bases, 2 bases remained unmatched. In DNA form, the CDR3 reads TGTGCCAGCAGCGTAGGGACTAGCGGGATTTACAATGAGCAGTTCTTC. Translated: CASSVGTSGIYNEQFF. The entire variable domain, with the rest obtained from reference TRBV9 and TRBJ2-1, is as follows: DSGVTQTPKHLITATGQRVTLRCSPRSGDLSVYWYQQSLDQGLQFLIQYYNGEERAKGNILERFSAQQFPDLHSELNLSSLELGDSALYFCASSVGTSGIYNEQFFGPGTRLTVL.

This clone was counted once. The rearrangement joins TRBV19 to TRBJ1-5, with TRBD1 identical over 7 bases. J gave up 6 bases and V 0 bases, and 5 bases lay outside the gene matches. This CDR3 has 15 residues. Germline lookup yields CDR1 LNHDA and CDR2 SQIVND (reference sequence). The CDR3 sequence is CASSIEPTGVQPQHF. The CDR3 nucleotides are TGTGCCAGTAGTATAGAACCTACAGGGGTTCAGCCCCAGCATTTT.

The gene calls are TRBV2 and TRBJ1-5, with 7 nucleotides matching TRBD1. Trimming cost V 7 bases and J 3 bases; bases outside gene matches: 6. Germline V CDR1 and CDR2: SNHLY, FYNNEI. There are 14 residues in the CDR3. CDR3 nucleotide sequence: TGTGCCAGCACCCAGACAGGGTACAATCAGCCCCAGCATTTT. Protein sequence: CASTQTGYNQPQHF.

The sample holds a few counts of this clone. In nucleotides, the CDR3 is TGTGCCAGCAGCTTAGCCGAGGGGGCGGGTGAAAAACTGTTTTTT. Translated, it gives CASSLAEGAGEKLFF. The rearrangement uses TRBV7-9 and TRBJ1-4; 7 bases agree with TRBD1. The length of the CDR3 is 15 residues. CDR1 and CDR2 (germline): SEHNR, FQNEAQ (reference sequence). Unmatched junction bases numbered 5, after V lost 0 bases and J lost 7 bases. Filled out from reference TRBV7-9 and TRBJ1-4, the complete variable domain reads DTGVSQNPRHKITKRGQNVTFRCDPISEHNRLYWYRQTLGQGPEFLTYFQNEAQLEKSRLLSDRFSAERPKGSFSTLEIQRTEQGDSAMYLCASSLAEGAGEKLFFGSGTQLSVL.

This clone has a handful of counts. The V gene is TRBV5-1, the J gene TRBJ2-7; TRBD2 agrees at 9 bases. CDR3 length: 14 residues. Germline lookup yields CDR1 SGHRS and CDR2 YFSETQ. With V trimmed by 1 base and J by 2 bases, 1 base remained unmatched. In DNA form, the CDR3 reads TGCGCCAGCAGCTTGAGGACTAGCGCCTACGAGCAGTACTTC. Translation: CASSLRTSAYEQYF.

The rearrangement links TRBV13 to TRBJ1-3; D call uncertain. The CDR3 is 12 residues long. CDR1 is PRHDT and CDR2 is FYEKMQ in the germline V gene (reference sequence). V gave up 8 bases and J gave up 4 bases, with 9 bases separating them. The CDR3 reads CASCVSGNTIYF. The CDR3 bases are TGTGCCAGCTGCGTGTCCGGAAACACCATATATTTT.